The rows below give T cell receptor beta chains drawn from one sample of a study of T cell repertoires in aging, cancer and after chemotherapy. One entry per CDR3 protein results from TCRdb running MiXCR on the multiplex PCR reads. The sample yields about 11,000 distinct CDR3 sequences, 32% seen once. Sequenced input: blood. Every receptor here comes from a human donor in good health. The donor label of this sample is uncertain. The CDR3 runs from the conserved cysteine through the conserved F or W. Each record gives: clone size, J gene, V gene, D gene, CDR3 protein, CDR3 DNA. A D gene is named only where the DNA matches it firmly. Part of the rows lack a size; the others show once, few, many or a class for expanded clones.

clone_size: -; j_call: TRBJ1-5; v_call: TRBV6-2/TRBV6-3; d_call: TRBD1; cdr3_aa: CASSFRDSIQPQHF; cdr3_nt: TGTGCCAGCAGTTTCCGGGACAGCATCCAGCCCCAGCATTTT
clone_size: -; j_call: TRBJ1-4; v_call: TRBV11-1; d_call: -; cdr3_aa: CASSLGASREKLFF; cdr3_nt: TGTGCCAGCAGCTTAGGTGCGTCACGAGAAAAACTGTTTTTT
clone_size: few; j_call: TRBJ2-1; v_call: TRBV7-2; d_call: -; cdr3_aa: CASSVRSGYYNEQFF; cdr3_nt: TGTGCCAGCAGTGTTCGGAGCGGGTACTACAATGAGCAGTTCTTC
clone_size: -; j_call: TRBJ2-2; v_call: TRBV6-2/TRBV6-3; d_call: TRBD2; cdr3_aa: CATYFRSGSTGELFF; cdr3_nt: TGTGCCACCTACTTCAGGAGCGGGAGCACCGGGGAGCTGTTTTTT
clone_size: few; j_call: TRBJ2-2; v_call: TRBV30; d_call: TRBD1; cdr3_aa: CAWNPGQGVWPNTGELFF; cdr3_nt: TGTGCCTGGAATCCGGGACAGGGAGTTTGGCCGAACACCGGGGAGCTGTTTTTT
clone_size: few; j_call: TRBJ2-7; v_call: TRBV19; d_call: TRBD1; cdr3_aa: CASSGDGTARYDEQYF; cdr3_nt: TGTGCCAGTAGTGGAGACGGGACAGCCAGGTACGACGAGCAGTACTTC
clone_size: -; j_call: TRBJ2-7; v_call: TRBV6-2/TRBV6-3; d_call: TRBD2; cdr3_aa: CASSSGLAGVVEQYF; cdr3_nt: TGTGCCAGCAGTTCGGGACTAGCGGGAGTTGTCGAGCAGTACTTC
clone_size: medium-sized; j_call: TRBJ2-7; v_call: TRBV29-1; d_call: -; cdr3_aa: CSVRNVDSYEQYF; cdr3_nt: TGCAGCGTTAGGAATGTAGACAGCTACGAGCAGTACTTC
clone_size: medium-sized; j_call: TRBJ2-3; v_call: TRBV15; d_call: TRBD1; cdr3_aa: CATSKSAGTGNTDTQYF; cdr3_nt: TGTGCCACCAGCAAGAGCGCCGGGACAGGGAACACAGATACGCAGTATTTT
clone_size: -; j_call: TRBJ1-1; v_call: TRBV19; d_call: -; cdr3_aa: CASSIGGPRPEAFF; cdr3_nt: TGTGCCAGTAGTATAGGTGGTCCACGCCCAGAAGCTTTCTTT
clone_size: -; j_call: TRBJ2-4; v_call: TRBV10-3; d_call: TRBD1; cdr3_aa: CAISEARDRKNIQYF; cdr3_nt: TGTGCCATCAGTGAGGCACGGGACAGAAAAAACATTCAGTACTTC
clone_size: few; j_call: TRBJ1-5; v_call: TRBV30; d_call: -; cdr3_aa: CAWSVAYNQPQHF; cdr3_nt: TGTGCCTGGAGTGTGGCCTACAATCAGCCCCAGCATTTT
clone_size: -; j_call: TRBJ1-1; v_call: TRBV18; d_call: -; cdr3_aa: CASSPGSDTEAFF; cdr3_nt: TGTGCCAGCTCACCAGGGTCGGACACTGAAGCTTTCTTT
clone_size: -; j_call: TRBJ1-2; v_call: TRBV18; d_call: TRBD1; cdr3_aa: CASSPPGDRAGYTF; cdr3_nt: TGTGCCAGCTCACCACCCGGGGACAGGGCTGGCTACACCTTC
clone_size: medium-sized; j_call: TRBJ2-7; v_call: TRBV19; d_call: -; cdr3_aa: CASSTTGFSYEQYF; cdr3_nt: TGTGCCAGTAGTACGACAGGTTTTTCCTACGAGCAGTACTTC
clone_size: few; j_call: TRBJ2-7; v_call: TRBV6-2/TRBV6-3; d_call: TRBD2; cdr3_aa: CASCWTSGPYEQYF; cdr3_nt: TGTGCCAGCTGTTGGACTAGCGGTCCCTACGAGCAGTACTTC
clone_size: few; j_call: TRBJ2-2; v_call: TRBV5-6; d_call: -; cdr3_aa: CASSLARWGRELFF; cdr3_nt: TGTGCCAGCAGCTTGGCACGTTGGGGGAGGGAGCTGTTTTTT
clone_size: few; j_call: TRBJ1-1; v_call: TRBV10-3; d_call: -; cdr3_aa: CAISEAGEYAFF; cdr3_nt: TGTGCCATCAGTGAAGCAGGGGAGTATGCTTTCTTT
clone_size: -; j_call: TRBJ1-2; v_call: TRBV19; d_call: TRBD1; cdr3_aa: CTSSTIGTGGGYTF; cdr3_nt: TGTACCAGTAGTACTATCGGGACAGGGGGAGGCTACACCTTC
clone_size: -; j_call: TRBJ1-4; v_call: TRBV6-5; d_call: -; cdr3_aa: CASSRGEGKLFF; cdr3_nt: TGTGCCAGCAGCCGGGGGGAGGGGAAACTGTTTTTT
clone_size: -; j_call: TRBJ1-3; v_call: TRBV6-5; d_call: -; cdr3_aa: CASSYSQGLAGNTIYF; cdr3_nt: TGTGCCAGCAGTTACTCGCAGGGATTGGCCGGAAACACCATATATTTT
clone_size: -; j_call: TRBJ1-2; v_call: TRBV5-6; d_call: -; cdr3_aa: CASSSHPGSNYGYTF; cdr3_nt: TGTGCCAGCAGCTCCCATCCGGGCTCGAACTATGGCTACACCTTC
clone_size: -; j_call: TRBJ2-1; v_call: TRBV5-4; d_call: TRBD2; cdr3_aa: CATSGTSGDEQFF; cdr3_nt: TGTGCCACCTCCGGGACTAGCGGGGATGAGCAGTTCTTC
clone_size: -; j_call: TRBJ1-1; v_call: TRBV6-2/TRBV6-3; d_call: -; cdr3_aa: CASKVQGEAFF; cdr3_nt: TGTGCCAGCAAAGTACAGGGCGAAGCTTTCTTT
clone_size: medium-sized; j_call: TRBJ1-2; v_call: TRBV19; d_call: TRBD1; cdr3_aa: CASSIVMTGEGYTF; cdr3_nt: TGTGCCAGTAGTATAGTTATGACAGGGGAAGGCTACACCTTC
clone_size: -; j_call: TRBJ2-5; v_call: TRBV12-3/TRBV12-4; d_call: TRBD2; cdr3_aa: CASTGGTWETQYF; cdr3_nt: TGTGCCAGCACGGGGGGGACATGGGAGACCCAGTACTTC
clone_size: -; j_call: TRBJ2-7; v_call: TRBV7-2; d_call: -; cdr3_aa: CASSPPTSGEQYF; cdr3_nt: TGTGCCAGCAGCCCCCCGACCTCTGGGGAGCAGTACTTC
clone_size: few; j_call: TRBJ2-5; v_call: TRBV30; d_call: -; cdr3_aa: CAWSYDSLGTQYF; cdr3_nt: TGTGCCTGGAGCTACGACAGCCTAGGGACCCAGTACTTC
clone_size: -; j_call: TRBJ1-1; v_call: TRBV6-4; d_call: -; cdr3_aa: CASSDRQDTEAFF; cdr3_nt: TGTGCCAGCAGTGACAGACAGGACACTGAAGCTTTCTTT
clone_size: -; j_call: TRBJ2-7; v_call: TRBV27; d_call: -; cdr3_aa: CASRGFVFRGSYEQYF; cdr3_nt: TGTGCCAGCAGAGGATTCGTGTTCAGGGGCTCCTACGAGCAGTACTTC
clone_size: few; j_call: TRBJ1-1; v_call: TRBV19; d_call: -; cdr3_aa: CASSIEGMRAFF; cdr3_nt: TGTGCCAGTAGTATCGAAGGAATGAGAGCTTTCTTT
clone_size: once; j_call: TRBJ2-6; v_call: TRBV6-4; d_call: -; cdr3_aa: CASSDRDPGANVLTF; cdr3_nt: TGTGCCAGCAGTGACAGGGACCCTGGGGCCAACGTCCTGACTTTC
clone_size: -; j_call: TRBJ2-6; v_call: TRBV5-5; d_call: -; cdr3_aa: CASSAEGGRSSGANVLTF; cdr3_nt: TGCGCCAGCAGCGCCGAGGGGGGGCGGAGCTCTGGGGCCAACGTCCTGACTTTC
clone_size: few; j_call: TRBJ2-6; v_call: TRBV5-4; d_call: TRBD1; cdr3_aa: CASSGQGATGANVLTF; cdr3_nt: TGTGCCAGCAGCGGTCAGGGGGCTACTGGGGCCAACGTCCTGACTTTC
clone_size: -; j_call: TRBJ2-1; v_call: TRBV24-1; d_call: TRBD1; cdr3_aa: CATSDFGTGGYNEQFF; cdr3_nt: TGTGCCACCAGTGATTTCGGGACAGGGGGCTACAATGAGCAGTTCTTC
clone_size: few; j_call: TRBJ2-7; v_call: TRBV19; d_call: -; cdr3_aa: CASSTGLSYEQYF; cdr3_nt: TGTGCCAGTAGTACGGGACTGTCCTACGAGCAGTACTTC
clone_size: large; j_call: TRBJ2-1; v_call: TRBV29-1; d_call: TRBD2; cdr3_aa: CSARTSGDGGNEQFF; cdr3_nt: TGCAGCGCTAGGACTAGCGGGGATGGGGGCAATGAGCAGTTCTTC
clone_size: -; j_call: TRBJ1-6; v_call: TRBV12-3/TRBV12-4; d_call: -; cdr3_aa: CASRRTGRPDSPLHF; cdr3_nt: TGTGCCAGCAGAAGAACAGGGAGGCCGGATTCACCCCTCCACTTT
clone_size: medium-sized; j_call: TRBJ2-7; v_call: TRBV29-1; d_call: TRBD2; cdr3_aa: CSVEAIPAGGSYEQYF; cdr3_nt: TGCAGCGTTGAAGCGATTCCGGCGGGAGGATCCTACGAGCAGTACTTC
clone_size: -; j_call: TRBJ2-7; v_call: TRBV27; d_call: TRBD2; cdr3_aa: CASCLDGRAYEQYF; cdr3_nt: TGTGCCAGCTGTTTGGACGGGAGGGCCTACGAGCAGTACTTC
clone_size: -; j_call: TRBJ1-2; v_call: TRBV19; d_call: -; cdr3_aa: CASSTRGGTNYGYTF; cdr3_nt: TGTGCCAGTAGTACAAGAGGGGGTACTAACTATGGCTACACCTTC
clone_size: few; j_call: TRBJ2-7; v_call: TRBV6-5; d_call: TRBD2; cdr3_aa: CASSGLAGAIRGEQYF; cdr3_nt: TGTGCCAGCAGCGGACTAGCGGGAGCGATAAGGGGCGAGCAGTACTTC
clone_size: -; j_call: TRBJ1-5; v_call: TRBV6-2/TRBV6-3; d_call: -; cdr3_aa: CASSDARDKPQHF; cdr3_nt: TGTGCCAGCAGTGACGCGAGGGATAAGCCCCAGCATTTT
clone_size: few; j_call: TRBJ2-2; v_call: TRBV24-1; d_call: -; cdr3_aa: CATSDHPNTGELFF; cdr3_nt: TGTGCCACCAGTGATCACCCGAACACCGGGGAGCTGTTTTTT
clone_size: once; j_call: TRBJ1-1; v_call: TRBV11-1; d_call: -; cdr3_aa: CASSFPGQVRETFF; cdr3_nt: TGTGCCAGCAGCTTCCCAGGGCAAGTGAGGGAAACTTTCTTT
clone_size: -; j_call: TRBJ2-5; v_call: TRBV6-5; d_call: -; cdr3_aa: CASSYWGSGKAQETQYF; cdr3_nt: TGTGCCAGCAGTTATTGGGGGTCGGGGAAGGCCCAAGAGACCCAGTACTTC
clone_size: -; j_call: TRBJ1-5; v_call: TRBV6-1; d_call: -; cdr3_aa: CASSSMRRDQPQHF; cdr3_nt: TGTGCCAGCAGCTCAATGCGGAGGGATCAGCCCCAGCATTTT